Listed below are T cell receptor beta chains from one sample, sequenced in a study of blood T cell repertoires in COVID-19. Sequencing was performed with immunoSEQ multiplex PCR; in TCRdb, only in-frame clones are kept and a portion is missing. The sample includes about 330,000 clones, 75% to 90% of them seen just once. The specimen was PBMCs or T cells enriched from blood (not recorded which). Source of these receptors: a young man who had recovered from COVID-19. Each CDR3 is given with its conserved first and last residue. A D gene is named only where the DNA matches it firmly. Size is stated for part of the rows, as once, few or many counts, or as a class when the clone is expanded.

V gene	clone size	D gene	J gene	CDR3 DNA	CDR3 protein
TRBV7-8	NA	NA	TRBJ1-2	TGTGCCAGCAGCCCTCCGGGGGGGAGGTATGGCTACACCTTC	CASSPPGGRYGYTF
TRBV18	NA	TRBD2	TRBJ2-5	TGTGCCAGCTCACCACAACTAGCGGGGGGCCGACAAGAGACCCAGTACTTC	CASSPQLAGGRQETQYF
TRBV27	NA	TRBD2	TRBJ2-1	TGTGCCAGCAGAGCGGGGGGCCCTGGTTCCTACAATGAGCAGTTCTTC	CASRAGGPGSYNEQFF
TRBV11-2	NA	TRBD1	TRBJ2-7	TGTGCCAGCAGGGGACAGGGACGCCTCGAGCAGTACTTC	CASRGQGRLEQYF
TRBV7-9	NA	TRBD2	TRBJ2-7	TGTGCCAGCAGTATAGCGGGCTACGAGCAGTACTTC	CASSIAGYEQYF
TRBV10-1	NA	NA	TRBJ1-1	TGCGCCAGCAGTGCCGGCAGGGATAACACTGAAGCTTTCTTT	CASSAGRDNTEAFF
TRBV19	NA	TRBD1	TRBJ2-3	TGTGCCAGTAGTCCCCGGACAGGGCGGTTGGAAGATACGCAGTATTTT	CASSPRTGRLEDTQYF
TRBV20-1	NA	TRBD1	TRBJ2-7	TGCAGTGCTAGTGAGGGGGCTTCCTACGAGCAGTACTTC	CSASEGASYEQYF
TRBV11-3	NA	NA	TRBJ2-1	TGTGCCAGCAGCTTAAAGGGAGGAGGGGACAATGAGCAGTTCTTC	CASSLKGGGDNEQFF
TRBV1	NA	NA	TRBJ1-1	TGCACCAGCAGCCCCTCCCCTCGGAGAAACACTGAAGCTTTCTTT	CTSSPSPRRNTEAFF
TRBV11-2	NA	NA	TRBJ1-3	TGTGCCAGCAGCCGAGGGGGGGGCACATCTGGAAACACCATATATTTT	CASSRGGGTSGNTIYF
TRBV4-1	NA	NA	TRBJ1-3	TGCGCCAGCAGCCAAGTTGACATGGGACTTATCTCTGGAAACACCATATATTTT	CASSQVDMGLISGNTIYF
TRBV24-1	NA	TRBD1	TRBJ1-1	TGTGCCACCAGTACAGGGGATGACACTGAAGCTTTCTTT	CATSTGDDTEAFF
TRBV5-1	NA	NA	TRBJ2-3	TGCGCCAGCACTCCAGGGGACGGCACAGATACGCAGTATTTT	CASTPGDGTDTQYF
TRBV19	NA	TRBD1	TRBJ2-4	TGTGCCAGTAGTATAGTAAGGGACAGGGGGAGAAACATTCAGTACTTC	CASSIVRDRGRNIQYF
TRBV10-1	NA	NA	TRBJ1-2	TGCGCCAGCAGTGAGTCGCGGGGGAGGAACTATGGCTACACCTTC	CASSESRGRNYGYTF
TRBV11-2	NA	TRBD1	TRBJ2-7	TGTGCCAGCAGCCGCAATGGACAGGGGTCTAACTACGAGCAGTACTTC	CASSRNGQGSNYEQYF
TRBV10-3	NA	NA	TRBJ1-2	TGTGCCATCAGCGCTCTCGGGGTTAACTATGGCTACACCTTC	CAISALGVNYGYTF
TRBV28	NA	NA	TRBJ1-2	TGTGCCAGCAGTTTAATCAGGGGAGAGAACTATGGCTACACCTTC	CASSLIRGENYGYTF
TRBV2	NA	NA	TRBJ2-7	TGTGCCAGCAGGAAACTACAGGTTGGAAGGGACTACGAGCAGTACTTC	CASRKLQVGRDYEQYF
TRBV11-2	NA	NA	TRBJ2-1	TGTGCCAGCAGCTTCCTACTGGGGGGGGCCCACAATGAGCAGTTCTTC	CASSFLLGGAHNEQFF
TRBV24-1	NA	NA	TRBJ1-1	TGTGCCACCAGTGATCCCCGACTCCCCCGGGGTGAAGCTTTCTTT	CATSDPRLPRGEAFF
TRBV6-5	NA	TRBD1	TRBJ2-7	TGTGCCAGCAGTTATGGGATAAAGACAGGGACCTACGAGCAGTACTTC	CASSYGIKTGTYEQYF
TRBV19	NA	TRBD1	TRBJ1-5	TGTGCCAGTAGTTTGGATGGACAGGCCGCGTGGAATCAGCCCCAGCATTTT	CASSLDGQAAWNQPQHF
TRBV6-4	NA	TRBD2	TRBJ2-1	TGTGCCAGCAGCGCCACTAGCGGTGGTGGCAATGAGCAGTTCTTC	CASSATSGGGNEQFF
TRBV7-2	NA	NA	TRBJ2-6	TGTGCCAGCACCCCCAGACTCATCTCTGGGGCCAACGTCCTGACTTTC	CASTPRLISGANVLTF
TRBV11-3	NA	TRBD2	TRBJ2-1	TGTGCCAGCAGCTTAGGCGGGGGGACCTACAATGAGCAGTTCTTC	CASSLGGGTYNEQFF
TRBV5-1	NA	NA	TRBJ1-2	TGCGCCAGCAGCTTGGGGACAGATTACTATGGCTACACCTTC	CASSLGTDYYGYTF
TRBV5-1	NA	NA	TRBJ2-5	TGCGCCAGCAGCTTGGGGACTACCGAAGAGACCCAGTACTTC	CASSLGTTEETQYF
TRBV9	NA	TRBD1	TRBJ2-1	TGTGCCAGCAGCGTAGCCCTCTACGGACAGGGAAGGAGTGAGCAGTTCTTC	CASSVALYGQGRSEQFF
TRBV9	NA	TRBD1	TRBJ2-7	TGTGCCAGCAGCTTCTCCCGGGACAGGGGTTCCTACGAGCAGTACTTC	CASSFSRDRGSYEQYF
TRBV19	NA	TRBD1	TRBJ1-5	TGTGCCAGTAGTTTTGGACAGGGCCTACGACGTCAGCCCCAGCATTTT	CASSFGQGLRRQPQHF
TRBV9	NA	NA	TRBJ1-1	TGTGCCAGCAGCCCTCGCCAGGGGACAAACACTGAAGCTTTCTTT	CASSPRQGTNTEAFF
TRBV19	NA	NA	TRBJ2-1	TGTGCCAGTAACAGGGCGACTCGGCTTAATGAGCAGTTCTTC	CASNRATRLNEQFF
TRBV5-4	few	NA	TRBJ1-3	TGTGCCAGCAGCCCTCCCGCGGGGGGCACCATATATTTT	CASSPPAGGTIYF